A selection of T cell receptor beta chains follows, all from one sample in a study of blood T cells in healthy people across ages. TCRdb recomputed calls from the 5' RACE reads with MiXCR, one row per CDR3 protein. The sample shows 1.5 million to 2 million distinct CDR3 sequences, about two fifths of them seen only once. Material for sequencing was blood. These receptors were obtained from a human donor in good health. CDR3s include the opening cysteine and the closing phenylalanine or tryptophan. The D gene is left open where the match is weak. Clone size is shown for a subset of rows, as once, few, many or a class of expanded clone.

clone size	V gene	D gene	J gene	CDR3 protein	CDR3 DNA
-	TRBV7-9	-	TRBJ2-7	CASSDTEQGPEQYF	TGTGCCAGCAGCGACACTGAACAGGGACCCGAGCAGTACTTC
-	TRBV5-1	TRBD1	TRBJ1-4	CASSTWGDSNGKLFF	TGCGCCAGCAGCACGTGGGGGGACAGTAATGGAAAACTGTTTTTT
-	TRBV3-1	-	TRBJ2-4	CASSQDVIQYF	TGTGCCAGCAGCCAAGATGTCATTCAGTACTTC
-	TRBV9	TRBD2	TRBJ2-1	CASSVANGGGISSYNEQFF	TGTGCCAGCAGCGTAGCAAATGGCGGGGGGATAAGCTCCTACAATGAGCAGTTCTTC
few	TRBV20-1	TRBD2	TRBJ2-7	CSARHGLAVSYEQYF	TGCAGTGCTAGGCATGGACTAGCGGTCTCCTACGAGCAGTACTTC
-	TRBV20-1	-	TRBJ2-2	CSARYNTGELFF	TGCAGTGCTAGATACAACACCGGGGAGCTGTTTTTT
-	TRBV28	-	TRBJ1-5	CASSFEWNQPQHF	TGTGCCAGCAGTTTTGAATGGAATCAGCCCCAGCATTTT
once	TRBV7-2	-	TRBJ2-5	CASSPGVVGETQYF	TGTGCCAGCAGCCCAGGGGTCGTAGGAGAGACCCAGTACTTC
-	TRBV6-6	-	TRBJ2-5	CASTLRALRGETQYF	TGTGCCAGCACCTTACGTGCCTTGAGGGGGGAGACCCAGTACTTC
-	TRBV7-2	-	TRBJ2-1	CASSLEPGTSYNEQFF	TGTGCCAGCAGCTTAGAGCCCGGGACATCCTACAATGAGCAGTTCTTC
few	TRBV20-1	TRBD1	TRBJ2-7	CSASDRGQFEQYF	TGCAGTGCTTCCGACAGGGGGCAGTTCGAGCAGTACTTC
-	TRBV6-2/TRBV6-3	TRBD1	TRBJ1-6	CASTDSRGANSPLHF	TGTGCCAGCACAGATAGCAGGGGGGCAAATTCACCCCTCCACTTT
-	TRBV7-2	TRBD2	TRBJ2-1	CASSSLAGALNEQFF	TGTGCCAGCAGCTCCCTAGCGGGGGCTCTCAATGAACAGTTCTTC
-	TRBV6-1	-	TRBJ1-1	CAGSRADEAFF	TGTGCCGGAAGTAGGGCAGATGAAGCTTTCTTT
once	TRBV7-3	-	TRBJ1-1	CASSSPAGGGSNTEAFF	TGTGCCAGCAGCTCCCCCGCGGGGGGAGGTTCGAACACTGAAGCTTTCTTT
few	TRBV7-2	TRBD2	TRBJ2-1	CASTLNMAGETASYNEQFF	TGTGCCAGCACCTTAAACATGGCGGGGGAGACAGCCTCCTACAATGAGCAGTTCTTC
-	TRBV9	TRBD2	TRBJ2-5	CASSVGLAGGLGETQYF	TGTGCCAGCAGCGTAGGACTAGCGGGGGGGCTCGGGGAGACCCAGTACTTC
-	TRBV29-1	-	TRBJ2-5	CSVELRGGGETQYF	TGCAGCGTTGAATTGCGAGGAGGGGGTGAGACCCAGTACTTC
few	TRBV10-3	-	TRBJ2-7	CAIRVSSRVYEQYF	TGTGCCATCAGAGTATCGAGCCGAGTTTACGAGCAGTACTTC
many	TRBV5-1	-	TRBJ2-7	CASSPGGGRGYEQYF	TGCGCCAGCAGCCCGGGCGGGGGCAGGGGCTACGAGCAGTACTTC
-	TRBV6-1	-	TRBJ1-1	CASVRGAPGVEAFF	TGTGCCAGCGTTAGGGGGGCGCCGGGGGTTGAAGCTTTCTTT
-	TRBV11-2	-	TRBJ1-3	CASSATGNTIYF	TGTGCCAGCAGCGCGACGGGAAACACCATATATTTT
few	TRBV12-3/TRBV12-4	-	TRBJ2-1	CASTPKKVYNEQFF	TGTGCCAGCACCCCTAAGAAGGTCTACAATGAGCAGTTCTTC
few	TRBV5-1	TRBD1	TRBJ2-3	CASSLEGQGDTDTQYF	TGCGCCAGCAGCTTGGAAGGACAGGGGGACACAGATACGCAGTATTTT
many	TRBV5-1	-	TRBJ2-6	CASSLESSYVLTF	TGCGCCAGCAGCTTGGAATCTTCCTACGTCCTGACTTTC
few	TRBV20-1	-	TRBJ2-2	CSWSGELFF	TGCAGTTGGTCGGGGGAGCTGTTTTTT
many	TRBV4-2	-	TRBJ2-7	CASSPLLGGGYEQYF	TGTGCCAGCAGCCCCCTCCTCGGGGGCGGATACGAGCAGTACTTC
-	TRBV27	-	TRBJ1-1	CASSLNSWNTEAFF	TGTGCCAGCAGTTTGAACAGCTGGAACACTGAAGCTTTCTTT
-	TRBV12-3/TRBV12-4	TRBD1	TRBJ1-5	CASSWEGQLNQPQHF	TGTGCCAGCAGTTGGGAGGGACAGTTGAATCAGCCCCAGCATTTT
-	TRBV7-3	-	TRBJ2-3	CASSLGVVRDTQYF	TGTGCCAGCAGCTTGGGGGTGGTTAGAGATACGCAGTATTTT
-	TRBV7-2	-	TRBJ2-7	CASSLVVRHYEQYF	TGTGCCAGCAGCTTAGTGGTACGACACTACGAGCAGTACTTC
few	TRBV20-1	-	TRBJ2-7	CSAADTPKYEQYF	TGCAGTGCCGCGGACACCCCTAAGTACGAGCAGTACTTC
-	TRBV29-1	-	TRBJ1-1	CSATKWGGNTEAFF	TGCAGCGCTACCAAGTGGGGGGGGAACACTGAAGCTTTCTTT
-	TRBV21-1	-	TRBJ1-6	CASSKYSGDRSSYNSPLHF	TGTGCCAGCAGCAAATATTCCGGGGACAGGAGCTCCTATAATTCACCCCTCCACTTT
-	TRBV9	-	TRBJ2-6	CASSVNLQEDNDSGANVLTF	TGTGCCAGCAGCGTAAATCTACAGGAAGATAATGACTCTGGGGCCAACGTCCTGACTTTC